The next 12 T cell receptor beta chains were all read from a single sample in a study of T cell changes during pregnancy in multiple sclerosis. Only in-frame clones appear in the TCRdb table, and some are missing; sequencing was by immunoSEQ multiplex PCR. The sample contains approximately 60,000 clones, approximately 92% of which appear only once. The source material was CD4+ T cells from peripheral blood mononuclear cells, sampled before pregnancy. All receptors derive from a female donor with multiple sclerosis, enrolled in a pregnancy study.

The CDR3 is CASSEGGGANYGYTF. Written as DNA, the CDR3 is TGTGCCAGCAGTGAAGGGGGAGGAGCTAACTATGGCTACACCTTC. This rearrangement joins TRBV2 to TRBJ1-2; D ambiguous. Trimming took off 1 base at V and 0 bases at J, with 9 bases between the two ends. There are 15 residues in the CDR3. Germline loops: CDR1 SNHLY, CDR2 FYNNEI.

The V gene is TRBV6-1, the J gene TRBJ2-7; TRBD1 matches 7 bases. This CDR3 region has 13 residues. The germline gives CDR1 MNHNS, CDR2 SASEGT. The V segment lost 6 bases and the J segment 3 bases; nucleotides outside the gene matches: 5. The CDR3 DNA sequence: TGTGCCAGCAGAGAGACAGGGCTCTACGAGCAGTACTTC. Protein product: CASRETGLYEQYF.

The chain carries TRBV28 and TRBJ2-2, with 16 bases identical to TRBD2. CDR1 and CDR2 from the germline V gene are MDHEN and SYDVKM. J gave up 6 bases and V 5 bases, and 6 bases lay outside the gene matches. The CDR3 totals 17 residues. CDR3: CASSIAGLAGGSGELFF. CDR3 nucleotide sequence: TGTGCCAGCAGTATAGCGGGACTAGCGGGAGGGTCCGGGGAGCTGTTTTTT.

The chain uses TRBV7-2 and TRBJ2-7; 8 bases match TRBD2. The CDR3 contains 15 residues. Germline-derived CDR1 and CDR2 are SGHTA and FQGNSA. With V trimmed by 0 bases and J by 3 bases, 4 bases remained unmatched. CDR3: CASSLATGTSYEQYF. In DNA form, the CDR3 reads TGTGCCAGCAGCTTAGCGACCGGGACTAGCTACGAGCAGTACTTC.

The chain combines TRBV19 with TRBJ2-5; TRBD2 aligns across 7 bases. Germline CDR1 LNHDA, CDR2 SQIVND (reference sequence). V was clipped by 4 bases and J by 5 bases; unmatched bases: 10. There are 15 residues in the CDR3. CDR3 protein: CASSTGGLSVETQYF. The CDR3 bases are TGTGCCAGTAGTACGGGAGGACTGTCTGTCGAGACCCAGTACTTC.

The rearrangement joins TRBV18 to TRBJ1-1, with 7 nucleotides matching TRBD1. Germline V gives CDR1 KGHSH, CDR2 LQKENI. V trimming: 6 bases; J trimming: 11 bases; junction bases outside the gene matches: 9. The CDR3 length is 12 residues. The CDR3: CASSETGAEAFF. The CDR3 DNA reads as TGTGCCAGCTCGGAAACAGGGGCCGAGGCTTTCTTT.

A single count supports this clone. This chain links TRBV9 with TRBJ2-1; possible D gene TRBD1, 5 bases. Germline V CDR1 and CDR2: SGDLS, YYNGEE. The CDR3 consists of 16 residues. Trimming took off 0 bases at V and 3 bases at J, with 13 bases between the two ends. DNA of the CDR3: TGTGCCAGCAGCGTAGCCGGACAAAGGGGCTACAATGAGCAGTTCTTC. Translated: CASSVAGQRGYNEQFF.

The chain employs TRBV2 and TRBJ2-7, with TRBD1 matching over 10 bases. Germline values: CDR1 SNHLY, CDR2 FYNNEI. The CDR3 is made up of 12 amino acids. The V and J ends lost 8 bases and 7 bases, in that order; junction bases with no gene match: 5. The CDR3 here is CASGTGVGEQYF. As DNA, the CDR3 is TGTGCCAGCGGGACAGGGGTGGGAGAGCAGTACTTC.

The V call is TRBV4-3, the J call TRBJ1-3; 7 nucleotides match TRBD1. The CDR3 runs 15 residues. From germline, CDR1 is LGHNA and CDR2 YSLEER. The V and J ends lost 4 bases and 0 bases, in that order; junction bases with no gene match: 3. In nucleotides, the CDR3 is TGCGCCAGCAGCCGGGGACAGAGCTCTGGAAACACCATATATTTT. Amino acids: CASSRGQSSGNTIYF.

The chain has TRBV23-1 and TRBJ1-1; TRBD1 agrees at 7 bases. TRBV23-1 counts as an open reading frame of uncertain function. The CDR3 runs to 15 residues. Trimming at V came to 2 bases and at J to 2 bases, leaving 5 bases not matched to a gene. The chain's CDR3 is CASSQTTGANTEAFF. CDR3 bases: TGCGCCAGCAGTCAAACCACAGGGGCCAACACTGAAGCTTTCTTT.

V and J are TRBV7-2 and TRBJ2-7, with TRBD2 identical over 10 bases. The junction had 6 bases not matched to a gene; V was cut back by 7 bases and J by 3 bases. The CDR3 runs to 14 residues. Germline V gene data show CDR1 as SGHTA and CDR2 as FQGNSA. The CDR3 DNA sequence: TGTGCCAGCAACCAAGCGGGAGGGATCTACGAGCAGTACTTC. Its translation is CASNQAGGIYEQYF.

This clone has a single count. The J gene is TRBJ2-1, the V gene TRBV27, with 7 nucleotides matching TRBD1. From germline, CDR1 is MNHEY and CDR2 SMNVEV (reference sequence). Germline trimming cut 4 bases from V and 9 bases from J; bases unmatched to any gene: 6. CDR3 length equals 13 residues. This CDR3 is CASSSNRGGEQFF. The CDR3 coding sequence is TGTGCCAGCAGTTCCAACAGGGGTGGTGAGCAGTTCTTC.